The 22 T cell receptor beta chains reported below all come from one sample, sequenced in a study of cytomegalovirus exposure and HLA in healthy donors (dated by TCRdb to 2017 to 2019). Libraries were built with the immunoSEQ multiplex PCR assay. For the multiplex PCR, a mixture combining 60 forward primers for TCR Vbeta segments and 13 reverse primers for TCR Jbeta segments was used. The table was pulled from immuneACCESS by TCRdb, which kept in-frame rearrangements only. Such tables lose some clones; where checked, under half of the loss comes from unresolved V genes, and the rest has no known cause. This sample lists approximately 280,000 clones; roughly 90% were detected once. The ten largest clones capture about 2% of the sample. Input material: PBMCs. The receptors stem from a woman between 18 and 29 years old in good health and CMV-seronegative.

Only a few counts were recorded for this clone. CDR3 in amino acids: CASSPPDSSYNEQFF. Written as DNA, the CDR3 is TGTGCCAGCAGCCCTCCGGACAGCTCCTACAATGAGCAGTTCTTC. V gene TRBV7-9 combines with J gene TRBJ2-1, with D maybe TRBD1 (6 bases). Germline CDR1 is SEHNR and CDR2 is FQNEAQ (reference sequence). The CDR3 covers 15 residues. V dropped 5 bases and J dropped 0 bases, with 11 bases sitting between them.

The chain couples TRBV9 to TRBJ2-3, with 8 bases lining up with TRBD1. This CDR3 is built from 19 residues. J lost 0 bases, V lost 0 bases, and 12 bases had no gene match. The germline V gene encodes CDR1 SGDLS and CDR2 YYNGEE. This chain's CDR3 is CASSVEPGTGSTSTDTQYF. CDR3 bases: TGTGCCAGCAGCGTAGAACCGGGGACAGGTTCCACTAGCACAGATACGCAGTATTTT. Combining the CDR3 with reference TRBV9 and TRBJ2-3 gives the whole variable domain DSGVTQTPKHLITATGQRVTLRCSPRSGDLSVYWYQQSLDQGLQFLIQYYNGEERAKGNILERFSAQQFPDLHSELNLSSLELGDSALYFCASSVEPGTGSTSTDTQYFGPGTRLTVL.

This chain links TRBV7-3 with TRBJ2-7; a possible D gene is TRBD1 (6 bases). The CDR3 loop spans 13 amino acids. V lost 5 bases and J 7 bases, leaving 15 bases between the germline ends. Looked up from germline, CDR1 is SGHTA and CDR2 is FQGTGA. CDR3 amino acids: CASSITGSGEQYF. The CDR3 region has the DNA TGTGCCAGCAGCATCACAGGGTCGGGGGAGCAGTACTTC.

V and J are TRBV7-2 and TRBJ2-5, with 9 positions matching TRBD1. The CDR3 spans 15 residues. Trimming removed 4 bases from V and 3 bases from J; junction bases left unmatched: 6. Germline-derived CDR1 and CDR2 are SGHTA and FQGNSA. CDR3 nucleotides: TGTGCCAGCAGCTCGGGACAGGGATTTGAAGAGACCCAGTACTTC. Protein: CASSSGQGFEETQYF.

The gene calls are TRBV4-2 and TRBJ1-4, with D possibly being TRBD1 (5 bases). The CDR3 loop spans 14 amino acids. Trimming stripped 0 bases from V and 8 bases from J, with 10 bases between. Germline V lookup: CDR1 LGHNA, CDR2 YNFKEQ. The CDR3 sequence: CASSQDRVREKLFF. In nucleotides, the CDR3 is TGTGCCAGCAGCCAAGACAGGGTTCGGGAAAAACTGTTTTTT.

The chain carries TRBV5-1 and TRBJ1-2; D perhaps matches TRBD1 (6 bases). V was cut by 0 bases and J by 4 bases, with 19 bases left in between. Germline lookup yields CDR1 SGHRS and CDR2 YFSETQ. This CDR3 is built from 17 residues. CDR3 in amino acids: CASSLGGGGGGSYGYTF. CDR3 sequence (DNA): TGCGCCAGCAGCTTGGGAGGCGGCGGGGGCGGTAGCTATGGCTACACCTTC.

The rearrangement joins TRBV9 to TRBJ2-3, with 15 bases identical to TRBD2. After removal of 4 bases from V and 0 bases from J, the junction contained 9 bases not matched to a gene. The CDR3 length is 19 residues. Germline V CDR1 and CDR2: SGDLS, YYNGEE. The CDR3 here is CASSLPGLAGGLSTDTQYF. The CDR3 nucleotides read TGTGCCAGCAGCCTACCGGGACTAGCGGGGGGCCTTAGCACAGATACGCAGTATTTT.

The chain joins TRBV11-3 to TRBJ1-1; D is unclear. Per germline, CDR1 SGHNT and CDR2 YENEEA. The CDR3 length is 13 residues. Trimming stripped 0 bases from V and 3 bases from J, with 5 bases between. DNA of the CDR3: TGTGCCAGCAGCTTAGATCTTCACACTGAAGCTTTCTTT. It translates to CASSLDLHTEAFF.

The chain is built from TRBV23-1 and TRBJ1-1; the D is unclear. TRBV23-1 has ORF status, its function being uncertain. The CDR3 consists of 12 residues. V was shortened by 3 bases and J by 10 bases, with 12 bases between the two germline ends. The CDR3 nucleotides read TGCGCCAGCAGTCATCTACCCCGGGGAGCTTTCTTT. Its translation: CASSHLPRGAFF.

The chain recombines TRBV4-1 with TRBJ2-5, with 9 nucleotides matching TRBD2. The germline gives CDR1 MGHRA, CDR2 YSYEKL. V gave up 4 bases and J gave up 5 bases; unmatched junction bases: 8. The CDR3 covers 15 residues. CDR3 in DNA: TGCGCCAGCAGCCGTGGCGGGGGGGCGAGGGAGACCCAGTACTTC. This codes for CASSRGGGARETQYF.

This clone came up once. The CDR3 loop is CASSVAGGQGRATGELFF. The DNA for the CDR3 is TGTGCCAGCAGCGTGGCCGGGGGACAGGGACGTGCCACCGGGGAGCTGTTTTTT. The chain links TRBV9 to TRBJ2-2; 9 bases map to TRBD1. Germline values: CDR1 SGDLS, CDR2 YYNGEE. The V segment lost 2 bases and the J segment 4 bases; nucleotides outside the gene matches: 12. The CDR3 is 18 residues long.

The chain employs TRBV13 and TRBJ2-3, with D possibly TRBD1 on 5 matching bases. Germline CDR1 and CDR2: PRHDT and FYEKMQ (reference sequence). Trimming cost V 2 bases and J 4 bases, with 13 bases left between them. The CDR3 contains 15 residues. In DNA form, the CDR3 reads TGTGCCAGCAGCTTAAGGGGCTTTGACGCAGATACGCAGTATTTT. It encodes CASSLRGFDADTQYF.

The CDR3 here is CASSPFVSGDSTDTQYF. CDR3 DNA: TGTGCCAGCAGCCCCTTCGTTAGCGGGGACAGCACAGATACGCAGTATTTT. The chain carries TRBV2 and TRBJ2-3, with 8 bases lining up with TRBD2. Trimming removed 6 bases from V and 0 bases from J; junction bases left unmatched: 11. Germline-derived CDR1 and CDR2 are SNHLY and FYNNEI. The length of the CDR3 is 17 residues.

The chain recombines TRBV10-3 with TRBJ2-7; TRBD1 matches 7 bases. The CDR3 runs to 13 residues. After removal of 8 bases from V and 4 bases from J, the junction contained 8 bases not matched to a gene. Germline values: CDR1 ENHRY, CDR2 SYGVKD. The DNA for the CDR3 is TGTGCCATCGGACGACAGGGATCGTACGAGCAGTACTTC. Protein sequence: CAIGRQGSYEQYF.

The chain joins TRBV5-1 to TRBJ2-5; D gene uncertain. The J call may be in error: the DNA end matches TRBJ2-7 better. The germline V gene encodes CDR1 SGHRS and CDR2 YFSETQ. This CDR3 has 13 residues. The CDR3 sequence is CASSLDTYYEQYF. CDR3 DNA sequence: TGCGCCAGCAGCTTGGACACCTACTACGAGCAGTACTTC.

About this clone: Other DNA sequences within the sample encode an identical CDR3. The rearrangement links TRBV5-1 to TRBJ1-6, with 8 bases matching TRBD1. The germline gives CDR1 SGHRS, CDR2 YFSETQ. V gave up 4 bases and J gave up 0 bases; unmatched junction bases: 15. The CDR3 spans 20 residues. For the CDR3, the DNA is TGCGCCAGCAGCCCCGATGGGCGTGGACAGGGCTTCTCCTATAATTCACCCCTCCACTTT. It translates to CASSPDGRGQGFSYNSPLHF.

J is TRBJ2-7 and V is TRBV28, with D perhaps matching TRBD1 (6 bases). The CDR3 is made up of 16 amino acids. The V and J ends lost 6 bases and 1 base respectively, with 19 bases between them. Germline-derived CDR1 and CDR2 are MDHEN and SYDVKM. The CDR3 coding sequence is TGTGCCAGCAGAAGTCTCGGACAGATAACTTCCTACGAGCAGTACTTC. Protein sequence: CASRSLGQITSYEQYF.

This sequence joins TRBV29-1 and TRBJ1-2; possible D gene TRBD1, 6 bases. This CDR3 is 13 amino acids long. V was trimmed by 6 bases and J by 4 bases, leaving 15 bases between them. Germline V gives CDR1 SQVTM, CDR2 ANQGSEA. As DNA, the CDR3 is TGCAGCGTAGTTACGGACAGTGGCTATGGCTACACCTTC. It yields the protein CSVVTDSGYGYTF.

The chain has TRBV27 and TRBJ1-1, with unresolved D. V was trimmed by 6 bases and J by 3 bases, leaving 17 bases between them. The CDR3 has 15 residues. Germline CDR1 is MNHEY and CDR2 is SMNVEV (reference sequence). CDR3 region: CASRWKADRDTEAFF. The CDR3 coding sequence is TGTGCCAGCAGGTGGAAAGCCGACCGGGACACTGAAGCTTTCTTT.

The chain couples TRBV2 to TRBJ2-1; TRBD2 matches at 7 bases. The germline CDR1 and CDR2 sequences are SNHLY and FYNNEI. V gave up 7 bases and J gave up 0 bases; unmatched junction bases: 6. The CDR3 runs to 15 residues. The CDR3 DNA sequence: TGTGCCAGCACCGGCCCGGGGGGCTCCTACAATGAGCAGTTCTTC. Protein sequence: CASTGPGGSYNEQFF.

The chain employs TRBV29-1 and TRBJ1-1; the D gene is possibly TRBD1 (5 bases). The CDR3 is 14 amino acids. Germline V gene lookup returns CDR1 SQVTM and CDR2 ANQGSEA. V was shortened by 7 bases and J by 4 bases, with 19 bases between the two germline ends. The CDR3 sequence is CSDGHPGLSTEAFF. The CDR3 DNA reads as TGCAGCGATGGACATCCCGGCCTTAGCACTGAAGCTTTCTTT.

V gene TRBV4-1 combines with J gene TRBJ1-2; D may be TRBD1 (5 bases). Germline CDR1 and CDR2: MGHRA and YSYEKL. The V and J ends lost 3 bases and 0 bases respectively, with 8 bases between them. The CDR3 totals 14 residues. This CDR3 reads CASSHLTANYGYTF. As DNA, the CDR3 is TGCGCCAGCAGCCACCTGACAGCTAACTATGGCTACACCTTC.